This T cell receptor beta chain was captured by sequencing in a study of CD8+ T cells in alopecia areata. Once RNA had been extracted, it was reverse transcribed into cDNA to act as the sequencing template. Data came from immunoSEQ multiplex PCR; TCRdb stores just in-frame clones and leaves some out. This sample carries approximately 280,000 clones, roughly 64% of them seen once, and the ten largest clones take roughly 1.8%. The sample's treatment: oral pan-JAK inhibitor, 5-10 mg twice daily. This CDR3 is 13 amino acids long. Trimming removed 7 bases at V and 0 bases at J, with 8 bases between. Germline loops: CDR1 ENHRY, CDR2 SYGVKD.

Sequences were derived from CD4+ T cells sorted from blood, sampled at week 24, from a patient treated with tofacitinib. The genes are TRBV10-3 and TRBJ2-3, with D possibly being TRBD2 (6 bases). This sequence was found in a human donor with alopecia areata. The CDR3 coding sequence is TGTGCCATCACAGGAGGGAGCACAGATACGCAGTATTTT. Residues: CAITGGSTDTQYF.